What follows are 24 T cell receptor beta chains derived from one specimen sequenced in a study of cytomegalovirus exposure and HLA in healthy donors. It was with 60 Vbeta and 13 Jbeta primers that the PCR ran. Repertoires were generated with immunoSEQ multiplex PCR, while TCRdb's copy carries only in-frame clones and drops some. Here the sample spans under 200,000 clones, roughly 80% being singletons. Sequencing was performed on PBMCs. The receptors here all came from a man between 25 and 39 years old in good health and CMV-seronegative.

The table lists this clone with a few counts. V gene TRBV19 combines with J gene TRBJ2-5; 8 bases map to TRBD1. J lost 2 bases, V lost 5 bases, and 13 bases had no gene match. CDR3 size: 17 residues. Germline values: CDR1 LNHDA, CDR2 SQIVND (reference sequence). This CDR3 is CASSQSSDRVGQETQYF. The CDR3 nucleotides read TGTGCCAGTAGTCAATCATCGGACAGGGTGGGACAAGAGACCCAGTACTTC. Full variable domain (outside the CDR3, taken from reference TRBV19 and TRBJ2-5): DGGITQSPKYLFRKEGQNVTLSCEQNLNHDAMYWYRQDPGQGLRLIYYSQIVNDFQKGDIAEGYSVSREKKESFPLTVTSAQKNPTAFYLCASSQSSDRVGQETQYFGPGTRLLVL.

The gene calls are TRBV7-9 and TRBJ2-3; no clear D gene. Germline assignment: CDR1 SEHNR and CDR2 FQNEAQ (reference sequence). Trimming pared 1 base from V and 3 bases from J, leaving 5 bases between. This CDR3 contains 13 residues. The DNA of the CDR3 is TGTGCCAGCAGCTTAGTCTCGACAGATACGCAGTATTTT. Protein: CASSLVSTDTQYF. Full variable domain (rest looked up from reference TRBV7-9 and TRBJ2-3): DTGVSQNPRHKITKRGQNVTFRCDPISEHNRLYWYRQTLGQGPEFLTYFQNEAQLEKSRLLSDRFSAERPKGSFSTLEIQRTEQGDSAMYLCASSLVSTDTQYFGPGTRLTVL.

The chain is built from TRBV19 and TRBJ2-3; 7 bases map to TRBD1. CDR3 length: 16 residues. Germline values: CDR1 LNHDA, CDR2 SQIVND (reference sequence). V shed 3 bases, J shed 1 base, and the junction held 7 bases outside the gene matches. DNA for the CDR3: TGTGCCAGTAGTATGCTACAGGGGTCGGGCACAGATACGCAGTATTTT. It yields the protein CASSMLQGSGTDTQYF.

The chain links TRBV2 to TRBJ1-4; D may be TRBD1 (6 bases). This CDR3 spans 14 amino acids. Germline CDR1 is SNHLY and CDR2 is FYNNEI. Trimming took off 7 bases at V and 4 bases at J, with 13 bases between the two ends. CDR3 in amino acids: CASKETGFNEKLFF. The CDR3 bases are TGTGCCAGCAAGGAAACAGGGTTTAATGAAAAACTGTTTTTT.

This clone was counted between two and nine times. V gene TRBV5-4 combines with J gene TRBJ1-4; no clear D. CDR1 SGHNT and CDR2 YYREEE come from the germline V gene (reference sequence). This CDR3 contains 13 residues. V dropped 1 base and J dropped 7 bases, with 8 bases sitting between them. The CDR3 sequence: CASSLRAGEKLFF. The DNA for the CDR3 is TGTGCCAGCAGCTTGAGAGCGGGTGAAAAACTGTTTTTT. Full variable domain (missing parts from reference TRBV5-4 and TRBJ1-4): ETGVTQSPTHLIKTRGQQVTLRCSSQSGHNTVSWYQQALGQGPQFIFQYYREEENGRGNFPPRFSGLQFPNYSSELNVNALELDDSALYLCASSLRAGEKLFFGSGTQLSVL.

The CDR3 loop is CASSLGTSAYEQYF. CDR3 bases: TGTGCCAGCAGCTTAGGGACTAGCGCCTACGAGCAGTACTTC. V gene TRBV7-8 combines with J gene TRBJ2-7; 9 positions agree with TRBD2. Trimming at V came to 1 base and at J to 2 bases, leaving 0 bases not matched to a gene. CDR1 and CDR2 from the germline V gene are SGHVS and FQNEAQ. The CDR3 is 14 amino acids. Based on the CDR3 plus reference TRBV7-8 and TRBJ2-7, the full variable domain is GAGVSQSPRYKVAKRGQDVALRCDPISGHVSLFWYQQALGQGPEFLTYFQNEAQLDKSGLPSDRFFAERPEGSVSTLKIQRTQQEDSAVYLCASSLGTSAYEQYFGPGTRLTVT.

The chain carries TRBV30 and TRBJ1-2; maybe TRBD1 (6 bases). Per the germline V gene, CDR1 is GTSNPN and CDR2 is SVGIG (reference sequence). This CDR3 is 12 amino acids long. The ends were cut back, 4 bases at V and 3 bases at J, with 9 bases in the middle. The DNA of the CDR3 is TGTGCCTGGACACAGGGAGACTATGGCTACACCTTC. Encoded protein: CAWTQGDYGYTF.

CDR3 DNA sequence: TGCGCCAGCAGCCCACCAGGCTCACAGAATGAAAAACTGTTTTTT. It is translated as CASSPPGSQNEKLFF. The chain uses TRBV5-1 and TRBJ1-4; D uncertain. Between the trimmed V and J ends, which lost 4 bases and 5 bases, there was a span of 15 bases. This CDR3 spans 15 amino acids. Germline CDR1 is SGHRS and CDR2 is YFSETQ.

CDR3 nucleotide sequence: TGTGCCAGCAGTCCCGGGGGAGGGACCCACCTCCACTTT. It is translated as CASSPGGGTHLHF. This sequence joins TRBV28 and TRBJ1-6; a possible D gene is TRBD1 (5 bases). The CDR3 extends over 13 amino acids. CDR1 MDHEN and CDR2 SYDVKM come from the germline V gene. With 5 bases removed from V and 15 bases from J, the gap between germline ends came to 17 bases.

The chain uses TRBV9 and TRBJ1-2; D gene ambiguous. V was clipped by 5 bases and J by 8 bases, with 13 bases between them. In germline, CDR1 is SGDLS, CDR2 YYNGEE. CDR3 length: 12 residues. CDR3 protein: CASSSPSGGYTF. CDR3 DNA: TGTGCCAGCAGTTCCCCGTCAGGAGGCTACACCTTC.

V and J are TRBV2 and TRBJ2-7; D call uncertain. The germline CDR1 and CDR2 sequences are SNHLY and FYNNEI. The CDR3 has 14 residues. The V end lost 0 bases, the J end lost 4 bases, and 10 bases lay between the germline ends. The DNA of the CDR3 is TGTGCCAGCAGTGAAGCCCCTCGGGTGTACGAGCAGTACTTC. Translated, it gives CASSEAPRVYEQYF.

V usage is TRBV5-4 and J usage is TRBJ2-7; 8 nucleotides line up with TRBD1. V trimming: 2 bases; J trimming: 2 bases; junction bases outside the gene matches: 6. Per germline, CDR1 SGHNT and CDR2 YYREEE (reference sequence). The length of the CDR3 is 15 residues. CDR3 protein: CASSFGAGGPYEQYF. CDR3 DNA sequence: TGTGCCAGCAGCTTCGGGGCAGGGGGCCCCTACGAGCAGTACTTC.

The V gene is TRBV19, the J gene TRBJ2-3; 7 bases fit TRBD2. The CDR3 runs 14 residues. The ends lost 7 bases at V and 5 bases at J; junction bases unmatched: 9. Germline V gene sequence: CDR1 LNHDA, CDR2 SQIVND (reference sequence). The CDR3 sequence: CASTRRGREDTQYF. The CDR3 region has the DNA TGTGCCAGTACCCGACGGGGGAGGGAAGATACGCAGTATTTT.

This sequence joins TRBV5-3 and TRBJ1-6, with 7 bases that match TRBD1. TRBV5-3 counts as an open reading frame of uncertain function. The CDR3 sequence is 18 residues long. The V and J ends lost 4 bases and 3 bases, in that order; junction bases with no gene match: 13. CDR3 residues: CARSRRDSIPFYNSPLHF. The CDR3 DNA reads TGTGCCAGAAGCCGACGGGACAGCATACCTTTCTATAATTCACCCCTCCACTTT.

This rearrangement joins TRBV5-6 to TRBJ1-2; D is possibly TRBD1 (5 bases). This CDR3 is 14 amino acids long. Trimming shortened V by 7 bases and J by 6 bases, and 19 bases separated the two germline ends. Per germline, CDR1 SGHDT and CDR2 YYEEEE. CDR3 DNA: TGTGCCAGCCTGGGTCCGCCCAGGGCCGATGGCTACACCTTC. Its protein product is CASLGPPRADGYTF.

Regarding this clone: At one end, the junction sequence differs from germline, possibly due to a read error. J is TRBJ1-2 and V is TRBV19, with 7 bases that match TRBD1. This CDR3 is built from 11 residues. The germline V gene has CDR1 LNHDA and CDR2 SQIVND (reference sequence). The CDR3 here is CASRTGGAFAF. CDR3 in DNA: TGTGCCAGTCGGACAGGAGGAGCTTTCGCCTTC.

Comments on this clone: Germline and junction disagree at one end, which may indicate a read error. The same CDR3 is also encoded by other DNA sequences in this sample. The rearrangement links TRBV9 to TRBJ2-7; 7 bases map to TRBD2. Looked up from germline, CDR1 is SGDLS and CDR2 is YYNGEE. The CDR3 loop spans 17 amino acids. The DNA of the CDR3 is TGTGCCAGCAGCGTAGATGGGGGAGGACTAGGCGTCCACGAGCAGTACTTT. It translates to CASSVDGGGLGVHEQYF.

This chain connects TRBV7-9 to TRBJ2-1; D is possibly TRBD1 (6 bases). Germline V gene sequence: CDR1 SEHNR, CDR2 FQNEAQ (reference sequence). Deletions cut 7 bases from V and 8 bases from J, with 12 bases between. The CDR3 runs 12 residues. DNA of the CDR3: TGTGCCAGCACCGACAGGTGGCATGAGCAGTTCTTC. Protein: CASTDRWHEQFF.

This clone was seen a handful of times. V usage is TRBV18 and J usage is TRBJ1-1; 7 bases are shared with TRBD1. Per germline, CDR1 KGHSH and CDR2 LQKENI. V was clipped by 3 bases and J by 9 bases; unmatched bases: 4. CDR3 size: 12 residues. DNA of the CDR3: TGTGCCAGCTCACCCGACAGGGATAAAGCTTTCTTT. Residues: CASSPDRDKAFF.

This clone showed up just a few times. The gene calls are TRBV30 and TRBJ1-1; TRBD1 matches at 9 bases. V lost 3 bases, J lost 1 base, and 9 bases stayed unmatched. CDR3 size: 16 residues. Germline V CDR1 and CDR2: GTSNPN, SVGIG (reference sequence). The CDR3: CAWSDPQGQGNTEAFF. The CDR3 region has the DNA TGTGCCTGGAGCGACCCACAGGGACAGGGGAACACTGAAGCTTTCTTT.

This CDR3 reads CASSPAYLAGANTGELFF. The CDR3, as DNA: TGCGCCAGCAGCCCAGCCTATCTAGCGGGGGCTAACACCGGGGAGCTGTTTTTT. This sequence joins TRBV5-1 and TRBJ2-2; 10 nucleotides align to TRBD2. CDR1 is SGHRS and CDR2 is YFSETQ in the germline V gene. J lost 2 bases, V lost 4 bases, and 11 bases had no gene match. This CDR3 region has 18 residues.

The V call is TRBV6-5, the J call TRBJ2-7; 7 nucleotides align to TRBD2. The CDR3 is made up of 15 amino acids. Germline-derived CDR1 and CDR2 are MNHEY and SVGAGI. The V segment lost 2 bases and the J segment 3 bases; nucleotides outside the gene matches: 7. For the CDR3, the DNA is TGTGCCAGCAGTTACCGCCAGCGGGAAGGCTACGAGCAGTACTTC. It specifies CASSYRQREGYEQYF.

The chain couples TRBV6-6 to TRBJ1-4, with D maybe TRBD1 (6 bases). The CDR3 has 16 amino acids. V was shortened by 6 bases and J by 1 base, with 15 bases between the two germline ends. The germline CDR1 and CDR2 sequences are MNHNY and SVGAGI (reference sequence). The CDR3, as DNA: TGTGCCAGCAGCCTACGGGGGGCCGGAACTAATGAAAAACTGTTTTTT. The encoded protein is CASSLRGAGTNEKLFF.

This chain links TRBV30 with TRBJ2-3; TRBD1 might be the D (5 bases). Between the trimmed V and J ends, which lost 3 bases and 0 bases, there was a span of 10 bases. Germline loops: CDR1 GTSNPN, CDR2 SVGIG (reference sequence). This CDR3 region has 14 residues. This CDR3 reads CAWRYQGSTDTQYF. The CDR3, as DNA: TGTGCCTGGAGGTATCAGGGAAGCACAGATACGCAGTATTTT.